A single T cell receptor beta chain is shown here with its context. The sample originates from a study of blood T cell repertoires in COVID-19. For the study at large: Nucleic acid was either cDNA or gDNA, and it came from T cells, B-cell-depleted T cells, or PBMCs.

Trimming pared 3 bases from V and 1 base from J, leaving 10 bases between. The CDR3 covers 15 residues. From germline, CDR1 is MGHRA and CDR2 YSYEKL. Authors' processing steps: Using reference gene primer amplification, nucleated cell counts were estimated. Here immunoSEQ multiplex PCR was the method, and the copy in TCRdb shows in-frame clones only, minus some. The V and J calls and clone size are taken from that table; D and trimming were inferred from the DNA. Of over 110,000 clones in the sample, about 87% were seen once. Sequencing used peripheral blood. This chain connects TRBV4-1 to TRBJ1-5; D is perhaps TRBD1 (6 bases). The clonotype was recovered from a human donor in a cohort sampled during active COVID-19. CDR3 nucleotides: TGCGCCAGCAGCCAGGGGACACTAAGCAATCAGCCCCAGCATTTT. It is translated as CASSQGTLSNQPQHF.